This is a list of T cell receptor beta chains from one sample in a study of regulatory T cells in long-lasting Graves disease. One entry per CDR3 protein results from TCRdb running MiXCR on the multiplex PCR reads. Of about 530,000 distinct CDR3 sequences in the sample, more than 15% were seen once. This sample was shared with a second study, whose subject was T cells in Graves' hyperthyroidism and ophthalmopathy.

This sample comprised peripheral blood mononuclear cells (PBMCs), obtained at new diagnosis, from a patient treated with antithyroid drugs. The receptors originated from a woman aged 40 to 65 with Graves disease. CDR3s include the opening cysteine and the closing phenylalanine or tryptophan. A D gene is named only where the DNA matches it firmly. Clone size, where shown, is once, few, many, or a class for clones that have expanded.

D gene | clone size | J gene | V gene | CDR3 protein | CDR3 DNA
. | many | TRBJ2-2 | TRBV7-3 | CASSPQAGELFF | TGTGCCAGCAGCCCCCAGGCCGGGGAGCTGTTTTTT
. | few | TRBJ2-4 | TRBV7-9 | CASSLEGRGKNIQYF | TGTGCCAGCAGCTTAGAGGGAAGAGGCAAAAACATTCAGTACTTC
TRBD1 | many | TRBJ2-7 | TRBV12-3/TRBV12-4 | CATGDSLYEQYF | TGTGCCACCGGGGACAGTCTCTACGAGCAGTACTTC
TRBD1 | once | TRBJ2-5 | TRBV5-6 | CASSLARGTGGLETQYF | TGTGCCAGCAGCTTGGCTAGGGGCACAGGGGGACTAGAGACCCAGTACTTC
. | . | TRBJ2-5 | TRBV6-5 | CASSYSRDEETQYF | TGTGCCAGCAGTTACTCGAGGGATGAGGAGACCCAGTACTTC
. | . | TRBJ2-2 | TRBV29-1 | CSVVENTGELFF | TGCAGCGTTGTCGAGAACACCGGGGAGCTGTTTTTT
. | many | TRBJ2-3 | TRBV7-3 | CASSLRQGGADTQYF | TGTGCCAGCAGCTTACGTCAGGGAGGCGCAGATACGCAGTATTTT
. | . | TRBJ2-7 | TRBV4-1 | CASSPIVQAYYEQYF | TGCGCCAGCAGCCCAATCGTTCAGGCGTACTACGAGCAGTACTTC
TRBD2 | many | TRBJ2-7 | TRBV7-8 | CASSPLPPGLAEGEQYF | TGTGCCAGCAGCCCACTCCCACCGGGACTAGCGGAGGGCGAGCAGTACTTC
TRBD1 | . | TRBJ1-1 | TRBV28 | CASSYIPGGTTEAFF | TGTGCCAGCAGTTATATCCCAGGGGGCACCACTGAAGCTTTCTTT
TRBD2 | many | TRBJ2-1 | TRBV11-2 | CASSFSGGSYNEQFF | TGTGCCAGCAGCTTCAGCGGGGGCTCCTACAATGAGCAGTTCTTC
. | few | TRBJ1-6 | TRBV7-8 | CASSLPPQGHNSPLHF | TGTGCCAGCAGCCTCCCTCCCCAGGGGCATAATTCACCCCTCCACTTT
TRBD1 | many | TRBJ2-1 | TRBV5-1 | CASSLNQDRVRLNEQFF | TGCGCCAGCAGCTTAAATCAGGACAGGGTCCGTTTAAATGAGCAGTTCTTC
. | many | TRBJ1-1 | TRBV3-1 | CASGNPQVRHTEAFF | TGTGCCAGCGGAAACCCCCAGGTACGCCACACTGAAGCTTTCTTT
. | few | TRBJ1-1 | TRBV29-1 | CSVENSRYETEAFF | TGCAGCGTTGAAAACAGTAGGTATGAGACTGAAGCTTTCTTT
. | once | TRBJ2-7 | TRBV20-1 | CSARSPGGELMGEQYF | TGCAGTGCTAGATCCCCTGGTGGGGAGTTGATGGGTGAGCAGTACTTC
. | many | TRBJ1-2 | TRBV2 | CASRLDRFGYTF | TGTGCCAGCAGGCTTGACAGGTTTGGCTACACCTTC
. | many | TRBJ2-3 | TRBV4-1 | CASSQAPDTQYF | TGCGCCAGCAGCCAAGCTCCTGATACGCAGTATTTT
. | few | TRBJ2-7 | TRBV19 | CASSIGTGFGAYEQYF | TGTGCCAGTAGTATAGGTACGGGATTCGGGGCCTACGAGCAGTACTTC
. | . | TRBJ1-4 | TRBV3-1 | CASSLQGTLKEKPFF | TGTGCCAGCAGCCTTCAGGGGACTCTTAAGGAAAAACCGTTTTTT
TRBD1 | many | TRBJ1-2 | TRBV10-3 | CAISESRQGVNYGYTF | TGTGCCATCAGTGAGTCCCGACAGGGGGTTAACTATGGCTACACCTTC
. | . | TRBJ1-4 | TRBV18 | CASSPSGAPTNEKLFF | TGTGCCAGCTCACCTTCAGGGGCCCCAACTAATGAAAAACTGTTTTTT
. | . | TRBJ1-6 | TRBV20-1 | CSAYPGQMGHNSPLHF | TGCAGTGCTTACCCCGGACAGATGGGACATAATTCACCCCTCCACTTT
. | many | TRBJ1-1 | TRBV2 | CASSEDTINTEAFF | TGTGCCAGCAGTGAAGACACTATAAACACTGAAGCTTTCTTT
. | . | TRBJ1-5 | TRBV5-1 | CASSVRGNQPQHF | TGCGCCAGCAGCGTAAGGGGAAATCAGCCCCAGCATTTT
. | many | TRBJ1-4 | TRBV11-2 | CASSSWGVSNEKLFF | TGTGCCAGCAGCTCTTGGGGGGTTAGTAATGAAAAACTGTTTTTT
. | many | TRBJ2-3 | TRBV7-8 | CASSPRGHPDTQYF | TGTGCCAGCAGCCCTCGGGGGCATCCAGATACGCAGTATTTT
TRBD1 | . | TRBJ1-6 | TRBV27 | CASRGTGADNSPLHF | TGTGCCAGCAGAGGGACAGGGGCCGATAATTCACCCCTCCACTTT
TRBD2 | many | TRBJ2-2 | TRBV2 | CASKAGGILNTGELFF | TGTGCCAGCAAAGCGGGGGGGATCTTGAACACCGGGGAGCTGTTTTTT
. | many | TRBJ2-7 | TRBV20-1 | CSAGGLLGNEQYF | TGCAGTGCTGGGGGACTTTTGGGAAACGAGCAGTACTTC
. | many | TRBJ1-5 | TRBV6-5 | CASSWACNQPQHF | TGTGCCAGCAGTTGGGCTTGCAATCAGCCCCAGCATTTT
TRBD2 | many | TRBJ2-7 | TRBV18 | CASSSAGDEQYF | TGTGCCAGCAGCTCGGCGGGGGACGAGCAGTACTTC
TRBD2 | many | TRBJ2-3 | TRBV3-1 | CASSQTSDADTQYF | TGTGCCAGCAGCCAAACTAGCGACGCAGATACGCAGTATTTT
. | many | TRBJ1-1 | TRBV7-8 | CASRQDPTVTEAFF | TGTGCCAGCAGACAAGACCCGACGGTCACTGAAGCTTTCTTT
TRBD1 | many | TRBJ2-5 | TRBV29-1 | CSVPGQGWGQETQYF | TGCAGCGTCCCCGGACAGGGTTGGGGCCAAGAGACCCAGTACTTC
TRBD2 | . | TRBJ2-3 | TRBV7-2 | CASSHSSGFTDTQYF | TGTGCCAGCAGCCATTCTAGCGGATTCACAGATACGCAGTATTTT
TRBD1 | . | TRBJ1-2 | TRBV20-1 | CSARQGGGYTF | TGCAGTGCTCGGCAGGGGGGTGGCTACACCTTC
TRBD1 | . | TRBJ1-5 | TRBV16 | CASSRGTGVNNQPQHF | TGTGCCAGCAGCCGAGGGACAGGAGTAAACAATCAGCCCCAGCATTTT
. | many | TRBJ2-5 | TRBV6-5 | CASSLTEAQETQYF | TGTGCCAGCAGTTTGACAGAGGCACAAGAGACCCAGTACTTC
TRBD1 | many | TRBJ1-4 | TRBV2 | CARQDRGHEKLFF | TGTGCCAGACAGGACAGGGGGCATGAAAAACTGTTTTTT
TRBD2 | once | TRBJ2-1 | TRBV10-1 | CASSPQAGGDNEQFF | TGCGCCAGCAGTCCTCAAGCGGGGGGGGACAATGAGCAGTTCTTC
. | many | TRBJ1-4 | TRBV2 | CASSRTAINEKLFF | TGTGCCAGCAGTCGGACAGCTATTAATGAAAAACTGTTTTTT
. | many | TRBJ2-5 | TRBV2 | CASTQTPQETQYF | TGTGCCAGCACCCAGACCCCACAAGAGACCCAGTACTTC
TRBD1 | . | TRBJ2-1 | TRBV12-5 | CASGTGSNEQFF | TGTGCTAGTGGGACAGGGTCCAATGAGCAGTTCTTC
. | few | TRBJ1-1 | TRBV20-1 | CSASVGGSLGTEAFF | TGCAGTGCTAGTGTTGGGGGGAGTCTCGGTACTGAAGCTTTCTTT
. | few | TRBJ2-7 | TRBV4-1 | CASSQDSVSSYEQYF | TGCGCCAGCAGCCAAGATTCGGTCAGCTCCTACGAGCAGTACTTC
. | . | TRBJ1-3 | TRBV5-1 | CASSLSPDSGNTIYF | TGCGCCAGCAGCTTGAGTCCGGACTCTGGAAACACCATATATTTT
TRBD1 | many | TRBJ1-2 | TRBV6-1 | CASSVIPGQDYTF | TGTGCCAGCAGTGTTATACCGGGACAGGACTACACCTTC
. | many | TRBJ1-1 | TRBV11-2 | CASRQLFSRGKESNTEAFF | TGTGCCAGCAGACAACTTTTTTCACGAGGGAAGGAATCGAACACTGAAGCTTTCTTT